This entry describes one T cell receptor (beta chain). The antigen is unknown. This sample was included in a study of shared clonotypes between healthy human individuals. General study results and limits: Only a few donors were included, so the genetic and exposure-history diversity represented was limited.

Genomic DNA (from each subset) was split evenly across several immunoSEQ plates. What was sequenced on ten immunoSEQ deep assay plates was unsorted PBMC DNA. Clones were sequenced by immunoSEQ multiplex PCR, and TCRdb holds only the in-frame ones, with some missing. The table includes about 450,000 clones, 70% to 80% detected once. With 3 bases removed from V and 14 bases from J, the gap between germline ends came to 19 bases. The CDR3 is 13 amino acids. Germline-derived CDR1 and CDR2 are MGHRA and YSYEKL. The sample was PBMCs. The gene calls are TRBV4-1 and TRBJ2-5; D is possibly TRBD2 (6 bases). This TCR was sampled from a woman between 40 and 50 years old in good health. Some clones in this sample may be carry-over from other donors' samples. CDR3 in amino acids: CASSHARMGLQYF. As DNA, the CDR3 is TGCGCCAGCAGCCACGCCCGAATGGGACTTCAATACTTC.